Presented here are 18 T cell receptor beta chains from one specimen sequenced in a study of blood T cell repertoires in COVID-19. Repertoires were generated with immunoSEQ multiplex PCR, while TCRdb's copy carries only in-frame clones and drops some. Of 280,000 or so clones in the sample, 85% were seen once. Sequenced sample: PBMCs or T cells enriched from blood (not recorded which). The receptors derive from a woman between 45 and 65 years old who had recovered from COVID-19.

The V call is TRBV7-2, the J call TRBJ1-6; D is uncertain. Germline V gene sequence: CDR1 SGHTA, CDR2 FQGNSA. CDR3 length equals 12 residues. V lost 6 bases to trimming and J lost 9 bases, with 9 bases between them. The CDR3 loop reads CASRRLGSPLHF. The CDR3 nucleotides are TGTGCCAGCAGGAGGCTTGGTTCACCCCTCCACTTT.

V is TRBV6-2 or TRBV6-3 and J is TRBJ2-7; 8 bases agree with TRBD1. V was clipped by 2 bases and J by 0 bases; unmatched bases: 6. CDR3 length: 16 amino acids. Germline CDR1 and CDR2: MNHEY and SVGEGT. CDR3 protein: CASSYRQGSTSYEQYF. In DNA form, the CDR3 reads TGTGCCAGCAGTTACAGACAGGGGTCAACCTCCTACGAGCAGTACTTC.

The rearrangement joins TRBV21-1 to TRBJ2-3; the table's D gene call, TRBD2, was not cross checked with the DNA. TRBV21-1 is recorded as a pseudogene. The CDR3 runs 18 residues. CDR3 residues: CASSTRRINGRGIDTQYF. The CDR3 nucleotides are TGTGCCAGCAGCACCCGGCGCATAAACGGGAGAGGGATAGATACGCAGTATTTT.

V and J are TRBV4-1 and TRBJ2-1, with no clear D. The length of the CDR3 is 16 residues. Germline V gene sequence: CDR1 MGHRA, CDR2 YSYEKL. Between the trimmed V and J ends, which lost 0 bases and 0 bases, there was a span of 9 bases. CDR3 loop: CASSQDGGSSYNEQFF. The CDR3 DNA is TGCGCCAGCAGCCAAGATGGCGGAAGCTCCTACAATGAGCAGTTCTTC.

The V and J genes are TRBV9 and TRBJ2-1; 10 positions agree with TRBD2. V lost 4 bases and J lost 3; bases outside the gene matches: 7. The CDR3 runs 16 residues. Germline V gives CDR1 SGDLS, CDR2 YYNGEE. The CDR3 nucleotides are TGTGCCAGCAGCACTGAAGCGGGAGGGAGCTACAATGAGCAGTTCTTC. This sequence encodes CASSTEAGGSYNEQFF. Using reference TRBV9 and TRBJ2-1 for the parts outside the CDR3, the full variable domain is DSGVTQTPKHLITATGQRVTLRCSPRSGDLSVYWYQQSLDQGLQFLIQYYNGEERAKGNILERFSAQQFPDLHSELNLSSLELGDSALYFCASSTEAGGSYNEQFFGPGTRLTVL.

This clone was seen a few times. The chain links TRBV7-2 to TRBJ2-7, with TRBD2 as a possible D gene (6 bases). The CDR3 length is 14 residues. V was cut by 6 bases and J by 6 bases, with 18 bases left in between. In germline, CDR1 is SGHTA, CDR2 FQGNSA. The CDR3 region is CASSLARASSEQYF. As DNA, the CDR3 is TGTGCCAGCAGTCTAGCGAGGGCTAGTTCCGAGCAGTACTTC. Combining the CDR3 with reference TRBV7-2 and TRBJ2-7 gives the whole variable domain GAGVSQSPSNKVTEKGKDVELRCDPISGHTALYWYRQSLGQGLEFLIYFQGNSAPDKSGLPSDRFSAERTGGSVSTLTIQRTQQEDSAVYLCASSLARASSEQYFGPGTRLTVT.

J is TRBJ2-7 and V is TRBV27; the D is unclear. This CDR3 region has 14 residues. The germline V gene has CDR1 MNHEY and CDR2 SMNVEV (reference sequence). V was clipped by 4 bases and J by 5 bases, with 15 bases between them. Here the CDR3 DNA reads TGTGCCAGCAGTTCCTTCAGCGAAGGAAACGAGCAGTACTTC. Translating it yields CASSSFSEGNEQYF.

This clone was seen only once. This chain links TRBV6-5 with TRBJ1-6; a possible D gene is TRBD1 (5 bases). V was trimmed by 6 bases and J by 11 bases, leaving 11 bases between them. The CDR3 length is 12 residues. CDR1 is MNHEY and CDR2 is SVGAGI in the germline V gene. CDR3 residues: CASSTRAAPLHF. The DNA for the CDR3 is TGTGCCAGCAGCACCAGGGCGGCACCCCTCCACTTT.

The chain couples TRBV28 to TRBJ2-7, with 10 bases fitting TRBD1. Germline CDR1 is MDHEN and CDR2 is SYDVKM. The CDR3 consists of 14 residues. With V trimmed by 4 bases and J by 1 base, 1 base remained unmatched. CDR3 nucleotides: TGTGCCAGCAGTTCGGACAGGGGGTCCTACGAGCAGTACTTC. Amino acids: CASSSDRGSYEQYF.

V and J are TRBV6-2 or TRBV6-3 and TRBJ2-7, with D tentatively TRBD2 (7 bases). In germline, CDR1 is MNHEY, CDR2 SVGEGT. Trimming took 2 bases from V and 3 from J, leaving 17 bases between them. The CDR3 spans 16 residues. CDR3 amino acids: CASSYPRGLSFYEQYF. CDR3 in DNA: TGTGCCAGCAGTTACCCCAGGGGACTATCATTCTACGAGCAGTACTTC.

V usage is TRBV14 and J usage is TRBJ2-3; a weak D match, TRBD2 (7 bases). V was trimmed by 0 bases and J by 0 bases, leaving 13 bases between them. CDR3 length: 17 amino acids. Germline V gene lookup returns CDR1 SGHDN and CDR2 FVKESK. CDR3 nucleotides: TGTGCCAGCAGCCAAGATGATGCGGGGGCTAGCACAGATACGCAGTATTTT. It yields the protein CASSQDDAGASTDTQYF.

This chain's CDR3 is CASSLFKREDGQYF. The DNA for the CDR3 is TGTGCCAGCAGCTTATTTAAGCGGGAGGACGGGCAGTATTTT. The V and J genes are TRBV7-2 and TRBJ2-3; 9 bases are shared with TRBD2. The CDR3 is 14 amino acids. The V segment lost 2 bases and the J segment 11 bases; nucleotides outside the gene matches: 8. Looked up from germline, CDR1 is SGHTA and CDR2 is FQGNSA.

The chain links TRBV15 to TRBJ1-3; D may be TRBD1 (6 bases). Germline V gives CDR1 LNHNV, CDR2 YYDKDF (reference sequence). The CDR3 is 17 residues long. V lost 0 bases and J 2 bases, leaving 14 bases between the germline ends. The CDR3 sequence is CATSRDELQGPGNTIYF. Here the CDR3 DNA reads TGTGCCACCAGCAGAGATGAGTTGCAGGGGCCTGGAAACACCATATATTTT.

The chain combines TRBV6-5 with TRBJ1-1; no clear D. V was trimmed by 6 bases and J by 1 base, leaving 12 bases between them. The CDR3 consists of 14 residues. The germline V gene encodes CDR1 MNHEY and CDR2 SVGAGI. CDR3 protein: CASRRWEQNTEAFF. CDR3 coding DNA: TGTGCCAGCAGACGATGGGAGCAGAACACTGAAGCTTTCTTT.

The chain joins TRBV30 to TRBJ2-4, with a possible D match to TRBD2 (7 bases). Germline CDR1 reads GTSNPN; CDR2 reads SVGIG (reference sequence). Trimming removed 0 bases from V and 0 bases from J, with 12 bases in between. CDR3 size: 16 residues. This chain's CDR3 is CAWSVGGLLAKNIQYF. The CDR3, as DNA: TGTGCCTGGAGTGTCGGGGGGCTACTAGCCAAAAACATTCAGTACTTC.

The J gene is TRBJ1-1, the V gene TRBV19; D unresolved. Per the germline V gene, CDR1 is LNHDA and CDR2 is SQIVND (reference sequence). The CDR3 extends over 13 amino acids. Between the trimmed V and J ends, which lost 4 bases and 5 bases, there was a span of 11 bases. This CDR3 is CASSTTTGTEAFF. Written as DNA, the CDR3 is TGTGCCAGTAGTACGACAACCGGTACTGAAGCTTTCTTT.

The chain has TRBV10-3 and TRBJ2-5; TRBD1 agrees at 7 bases. Germline V gives CDR1 ENHRY, CDR2 SYGVKD. This CDR3 is 15 amino acids long. V shed 6 bases and J 0 bases; nucleotides not matched to a gene: 7. The CDR3 nucleotides are TGTGCCATCAGAAGAACAGGGGATAACCAAGAGACCCAGTACTTC. It yields the protein CAIRRTGDNQETQYF.

Comment on this clone: This sample also contains other DNA sequences that code for the same CDR3. This chain connects TRBV7-8 to TRBJ2-5, with 9 bases that match TRBD1. Unmatched junction bases numbered 1, after V lost 5 bases and J lost 3 bases. The germline CDR1 and CDR2 sequences are SGHVS and FQNEAQ. This CDR3 is 13 amino acids long. CDR3 sequence: CASSRDREETQYF. DNA for the CDR3: TGTGCCAGCAGCCGGGACAGGGAAGAGACCCAGTACTTC.